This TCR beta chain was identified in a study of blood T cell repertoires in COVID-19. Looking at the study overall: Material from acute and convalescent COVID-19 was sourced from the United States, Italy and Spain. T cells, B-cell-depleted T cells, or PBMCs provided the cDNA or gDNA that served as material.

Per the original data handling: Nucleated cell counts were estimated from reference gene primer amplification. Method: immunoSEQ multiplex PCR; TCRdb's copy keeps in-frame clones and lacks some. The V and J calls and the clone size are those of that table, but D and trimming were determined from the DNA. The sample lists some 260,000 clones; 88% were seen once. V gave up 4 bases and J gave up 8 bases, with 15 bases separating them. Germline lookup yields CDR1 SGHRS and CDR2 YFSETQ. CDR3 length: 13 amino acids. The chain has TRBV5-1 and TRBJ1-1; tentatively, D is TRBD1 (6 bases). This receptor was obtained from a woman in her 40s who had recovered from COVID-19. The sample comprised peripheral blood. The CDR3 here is CASSLGAGIEAFF. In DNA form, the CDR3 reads TGCGCCAGCAGCCTGGGGGCAGGAATCGAAGCTTTCTTT.